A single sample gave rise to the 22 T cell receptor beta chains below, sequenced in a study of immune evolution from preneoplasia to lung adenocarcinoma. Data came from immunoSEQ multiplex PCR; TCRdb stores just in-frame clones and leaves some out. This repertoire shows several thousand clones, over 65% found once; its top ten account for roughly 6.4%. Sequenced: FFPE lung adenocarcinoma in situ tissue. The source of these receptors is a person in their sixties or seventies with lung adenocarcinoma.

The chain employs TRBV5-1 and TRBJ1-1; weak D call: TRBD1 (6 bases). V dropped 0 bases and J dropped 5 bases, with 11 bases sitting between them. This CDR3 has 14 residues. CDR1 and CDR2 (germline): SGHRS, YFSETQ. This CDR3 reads CASSLEGGWTEAFF. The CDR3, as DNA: TGCGCCAGCAGCTTGGAGGGGGGGTGGACTGAAGCTTTCTTT.

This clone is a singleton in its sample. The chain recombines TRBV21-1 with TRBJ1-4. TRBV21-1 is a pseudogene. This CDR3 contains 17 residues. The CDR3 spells CASRQTVATRYNEKLFF. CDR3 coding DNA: TGTGCCAGCAGGCAAACGGTAGCTACAAGGTATAATGAAAAACTGTTTTTT.

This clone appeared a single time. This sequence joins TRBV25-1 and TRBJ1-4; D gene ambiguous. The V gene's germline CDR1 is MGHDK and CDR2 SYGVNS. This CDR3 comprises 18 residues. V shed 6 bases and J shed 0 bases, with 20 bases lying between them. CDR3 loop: CASRSDREGSATNEKLFF. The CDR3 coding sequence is TGTGCCAGCAGGTCTGATAGGGAAGGTTCCGCAACTAATGAAAAACTGTTTTTT. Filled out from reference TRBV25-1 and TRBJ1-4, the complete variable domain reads EADIYQTPRYLVIGTGKKITLECSQTMGHDKMYWYQQDPGMELHLIHYSYGVNSTEKGDLSSESTVSRIRTEHFPLTLESARPSHTSQYLCASRSDREGSATNEKLFFGSGTQLSVL.

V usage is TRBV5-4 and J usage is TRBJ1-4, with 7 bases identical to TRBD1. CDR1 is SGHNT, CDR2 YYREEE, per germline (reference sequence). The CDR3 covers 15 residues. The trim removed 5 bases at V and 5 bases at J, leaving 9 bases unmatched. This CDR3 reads CASSNNRGLNEKLFF. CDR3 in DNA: TGTGCCAGCAGTAATAACAGGGGCCTCAATGAAAAACTGTTTTTT.

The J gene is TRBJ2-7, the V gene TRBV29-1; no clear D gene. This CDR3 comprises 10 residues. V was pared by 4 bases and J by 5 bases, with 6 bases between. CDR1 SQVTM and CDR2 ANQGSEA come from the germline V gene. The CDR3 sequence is CSVVQHEQYF. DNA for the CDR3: TGCAGCGTTGTCCAACACGAGCAGTACTTC.

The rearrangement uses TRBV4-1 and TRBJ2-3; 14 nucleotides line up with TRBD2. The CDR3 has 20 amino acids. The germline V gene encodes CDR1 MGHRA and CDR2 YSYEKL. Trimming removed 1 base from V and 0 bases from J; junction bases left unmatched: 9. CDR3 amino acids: CASSQVGGTSGGPSTDTQYF. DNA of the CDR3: TGCGCCAGCAGCCAAGTAGGGGGGACTAGCGGGGGCCCAAGCACAGATACGCAGTATTTT.

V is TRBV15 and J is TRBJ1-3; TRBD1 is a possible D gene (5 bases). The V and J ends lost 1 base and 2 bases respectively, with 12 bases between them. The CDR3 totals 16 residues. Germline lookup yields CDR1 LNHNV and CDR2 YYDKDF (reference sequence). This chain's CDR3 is CATSRGSGPPGNTIYF. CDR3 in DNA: TGTGCCACCAGCAGAGGGTCAGGGCCCCCTGGAAACACCATATATTTT.

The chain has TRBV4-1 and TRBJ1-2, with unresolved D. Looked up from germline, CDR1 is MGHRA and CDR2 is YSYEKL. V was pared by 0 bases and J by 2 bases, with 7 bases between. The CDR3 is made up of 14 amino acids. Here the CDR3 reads CASSQDRVNYGYTF. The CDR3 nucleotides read TGCGCCAGCAGCCAAGATAGGGTGAACTATGGCTACACCTTC.

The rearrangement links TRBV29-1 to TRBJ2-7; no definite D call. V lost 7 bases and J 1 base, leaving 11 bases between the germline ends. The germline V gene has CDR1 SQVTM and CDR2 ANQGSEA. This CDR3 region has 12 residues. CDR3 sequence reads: CSGTGASYEQYF. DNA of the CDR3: TGCAGCGGGACCGGAGCTTCCTACGAGCAGTACTTC.

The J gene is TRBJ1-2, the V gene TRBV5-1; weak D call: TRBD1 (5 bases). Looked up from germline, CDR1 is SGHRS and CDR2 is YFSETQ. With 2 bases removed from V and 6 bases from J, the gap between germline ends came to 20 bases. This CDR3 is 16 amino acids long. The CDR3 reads CASSFVGPDGGNGYTF. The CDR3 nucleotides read TGCGCCAGCAGCTTTGTGGGGCCCGACGGAGGAAATGGCTACACCTTC.

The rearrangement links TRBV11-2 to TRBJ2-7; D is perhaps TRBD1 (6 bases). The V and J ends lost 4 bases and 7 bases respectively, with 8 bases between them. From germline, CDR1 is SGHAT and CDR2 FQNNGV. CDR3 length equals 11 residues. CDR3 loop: CASSYTGEQYF. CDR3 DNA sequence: TGTGCCAGCAGCTACACAGGGGAGCAGTACTTC.

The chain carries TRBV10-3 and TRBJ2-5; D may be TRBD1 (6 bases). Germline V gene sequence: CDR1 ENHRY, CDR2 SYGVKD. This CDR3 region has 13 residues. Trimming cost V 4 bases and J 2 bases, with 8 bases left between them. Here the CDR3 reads CAISGGRQETQYF. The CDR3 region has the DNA TGTGCCATCAGTGGGGGGCGACAAGAGACCCAGTACTTC.

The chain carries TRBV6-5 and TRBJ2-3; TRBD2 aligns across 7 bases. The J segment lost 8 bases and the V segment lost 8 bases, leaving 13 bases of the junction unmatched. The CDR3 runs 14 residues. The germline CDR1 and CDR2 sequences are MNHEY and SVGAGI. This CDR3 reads CASEAGDVRGTQYF. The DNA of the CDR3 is TGTGCCAGCGAGGCGGGGGACGTGCGGGGTACGCAGTATTTT.

The CDR3 DNA sequence: TGTGCCAGCAGTGCAGGGGAGGTATGGAAACTGTTTTTT. Encoded protein: CASSAGEVWKLFF. The J gene is TRBJ1-4, the V gene TRBV2; maybe TRBD1 (6 bases). The germline V gene has CDR1 SNHLY and CDR2 FYNNEI. CDR3 size: 13 residues. Between the trimmed V and J ends, which lost 4 bases and 11 bases, there was a span of 14 bases.

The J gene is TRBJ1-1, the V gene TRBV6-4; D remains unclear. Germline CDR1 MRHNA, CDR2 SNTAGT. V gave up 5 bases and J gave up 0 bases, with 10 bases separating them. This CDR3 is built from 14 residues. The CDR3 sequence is CASSMTPLNTEAFF. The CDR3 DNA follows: TGTGCCAGCAGTATGACACCACTGAACACTGAAGCTTTCTTT.

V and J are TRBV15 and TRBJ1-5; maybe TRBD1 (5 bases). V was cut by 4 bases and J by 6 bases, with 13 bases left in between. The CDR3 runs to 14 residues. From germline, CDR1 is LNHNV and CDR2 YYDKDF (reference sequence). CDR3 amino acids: CATSMKVGVQPQHF. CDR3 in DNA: TGTGCCACCAGCATGAAGGTAGGGGTTCAGCCCCAGCATTTT.

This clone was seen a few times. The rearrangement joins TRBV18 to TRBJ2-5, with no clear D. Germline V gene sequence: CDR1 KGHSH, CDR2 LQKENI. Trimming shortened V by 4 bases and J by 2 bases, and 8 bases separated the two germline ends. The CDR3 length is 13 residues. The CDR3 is CASSRPNQETQYF. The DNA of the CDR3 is TGTGCCAGCTCACGACCGAATCAAGAGACCCAGTACTTC.

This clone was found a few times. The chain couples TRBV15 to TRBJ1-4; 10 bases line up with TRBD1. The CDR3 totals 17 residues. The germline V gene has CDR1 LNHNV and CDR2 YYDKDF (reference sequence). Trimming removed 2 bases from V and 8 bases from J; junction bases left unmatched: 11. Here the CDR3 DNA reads TGTGCCACCAGCAGAAGCCCTCGGGACAGGGGATTAGAAAAACTGTTTTTT. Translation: CATSRSPRDRGLEKLFF.

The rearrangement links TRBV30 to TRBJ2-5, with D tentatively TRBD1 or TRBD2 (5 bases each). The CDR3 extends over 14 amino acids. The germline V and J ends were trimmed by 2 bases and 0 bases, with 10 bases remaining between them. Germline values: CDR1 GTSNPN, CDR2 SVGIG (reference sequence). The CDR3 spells CAWSRGPYQETQYF. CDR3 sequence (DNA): TGTGCCTGGAGTAGGGGACCATACCAAGAGACCCAGTACTTC. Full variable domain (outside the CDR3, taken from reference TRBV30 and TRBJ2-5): SQTIHQWPATLVQPVGSPLSLECTVEGTSNPNLYWYRQAAGRGLQLLFYSVGIGQISSEVPQNLSASRPQDRQFILSSKKLLLSDSGFYLCAWSRGPYQETQYFGPGTRLLVL.

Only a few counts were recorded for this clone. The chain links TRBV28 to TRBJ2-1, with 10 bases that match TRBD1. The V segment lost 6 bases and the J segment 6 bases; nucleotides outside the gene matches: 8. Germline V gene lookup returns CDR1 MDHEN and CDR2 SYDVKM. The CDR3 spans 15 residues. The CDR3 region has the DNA TGTGCCAGCAGCGGGACAGGGGCTCTCGGCAATGAGCAGTTCTTC. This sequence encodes CASSGTGALGNEQFF.

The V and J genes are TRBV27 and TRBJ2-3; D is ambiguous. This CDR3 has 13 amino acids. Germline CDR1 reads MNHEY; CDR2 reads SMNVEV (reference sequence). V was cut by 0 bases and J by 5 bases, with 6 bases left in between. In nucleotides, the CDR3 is TGTGCCAGCAGTTTATCGCTTTTAGATACGCAGTATTTT. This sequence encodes CASSLSLLDTQYF.

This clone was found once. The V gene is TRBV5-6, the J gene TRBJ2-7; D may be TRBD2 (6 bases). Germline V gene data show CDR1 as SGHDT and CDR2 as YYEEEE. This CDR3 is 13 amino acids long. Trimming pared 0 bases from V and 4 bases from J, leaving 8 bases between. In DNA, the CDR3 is TGTGCCAGCAGCTTGGAGGGACTTTACGAGCAGTACTTC. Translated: CASSLEGLYEQYF.